This TCR beta chain stems from a study of post-analysis software for immune sequencing data. A note on this clonotype: Its antigen remains unknown.

General study findings and limits: Among multiple sclerosis patients, normalized Chao1 diversity was significantly below that of controls. Relative to controls, patients had a few TRBV segments at higher frequency, with TRBV5-6, TRBV5-1 and TRBV20-1 among these.

Germline CDR1 LGHDT, CDR2 YNNKEL (reference sequence). The CDR3 runs 14 residues. V lost 1 base and J lost 7, with 11 bases in between. cDNA libraries of TCR beta carried unique molecular identifiers. TCRdb recomputed calls from the PCR reads with MiXCR, one row per CDR3 protein. The sample records about 620,000 distinct CDR3 sequences, roughly 47% being singletons. The sequenced material came from blood. This sequence was found in a girl under 18 with multiple sclerosis. V is TRBV3-1 and J is TRBJ2-1, with D tentatively TRBD2 (5 bases). The CDR3 spells CASSQAGFSNEQFF. Written as DNA, the CDR3 is TGTGCCAGCAGCCAAGCGGGATTTTCGAATGAGCAGTTCTTC.